What follows are 23 T cell receptor beta chains derived from one specimen sequenced in a study of cytomegalovirus exposure and HLA in healthy donors. Primers: 60 Vbeta forward and 13 Jbeta reverse. Sequencing used immunoSEQ multiplex PCR; TCRdb keeps in-frame clones, though not all of them. The sample yields under 150,000 clones, roughly three quarters seen once. The sequenced sample was PBMCs. Every receptor here comes from a young man in good health and CMV-seronegative.

This chain connects TRBV5-4 to TRBJ2-7; possible D gene TRBD1, 7 bases. This CDR3 region has 16 residues. Germline V lookup: CDR1 SGHNT, CDR2 YYREEE (reference sequence). Trimming removed 1 base from V and 1 base from J, with 15 bases in between. The chain's CDR3 is CASSLWRDSISYEQYF. CDR3 nucleotide sequence: TGTGCCAGCAGCTTGTGGAGGGACAGCATATCCTACGAGCAGTACTTC. The whole variable domain, filled in from reference TRBV5-4 and TRBJ2-7, reads ETGVTQSPTHLIKTRGQQVTLRCSSQSGHNTVSWYQQALGQGPQFIFQYYREEENGRGNFPPRFSGLQFPNYSSELNVNALELDDSALYLCASSLWRDSISYEQYFGPGTRLTVT.

As regards this clone: Other DNA sequences in this specimen translate into the identical CDR3. V and J are TRBV6-5 and TRBJ1-5; D may be TRBD1 (6 bases). The germline V and J ends were trimmed by 0 bases and 4 bases, with 7 bases remaining between them. Germline assignment: CDR1 MNHEY and CDR2 SVGAGI. This CDR3 comprises 14 residues. CDR3 region: CASSYSQGNQPQHF. For the CDR3, the DNA is TGTGCCAGCAGTTACTCACAGGGAAATCAGCCCCAGCATTTT.

The rearrangement uses TRBV6-1 and TRBJ2-7; 10 nucleotides line up with TRBD1. Germline V gene sequence: CDR1 MNHNS, CDR2 SASEGT. This CDR3 has 14 residues. J was trimmed by 4 bases and V by 5 bases; bases with no gene match: 5. The CDR3 DNA reads TGTGCCAGCAGTTCCCGACAGGGGGCGTACGAGCAGTACTTC. Translating it yields CASSSRQGAYEQYF.

V and J are TRBV5-6 and TRBJ2-1, with 8 bases fitting TRBD1. Germline V CDR1 and CDR2: SGHDT, YYEEEE. The CDR3 sequence is 13 residues long. With 5 bases clipped from V and 7 bases from J, the junction kept 5 bases outside the gene matches. CDR3 loop: CASSLRTGNEQFF. In DNA, the CDR3 is TGTGCCAGCAGTTTAAGGACAGGGAATGAGCAGTTCTTC.

V and J are TRBV6-6 and TRBJ2-1; possible D gene TRBD2, 6 bases. The germline V gene has CDR1 MNHNY and CDR2 SVGAGI (reference sequence). Trimming removed 2 bases from V and 13 bases from J, with 18 bases in between. The CDR3 sequence is 14 residues long. The CDR3: CASSYPRLVQGQFF. For the CDR3, the DNA is TGTGCCAGCAGTTACCCGAGACTAGTCCAAGGACAGTTCTTC.

This clone is a singleton in its sample. The rearrangement links TRBV9 to TRBJ2-2; D not certain. This CDR3 has 16 residues. Germline CDR1 SGDLS, CDR2 YYNGEE. V gave up 0 bases and J gave up 0 bases, with 9 bases separating them. The CDR3 spells CASSVGFFTNTGELFF. The CDR3 nucleotides are TGTGCCAGCAGCGTAGGTTTCTTTACGAACACCGGGGAGCTGTTTTTT.

The chain uses TRBV5-1 and TRBJ2-7; TRBD1 matches at 7 bases. This CDR3 region has 16 residues. The V and J ends lost 9 bases and 3 bases, in that order; junction bases with no gene match: 18. Germline values: CDR1 SGHRS, CDR2 YFSETQ. The CDR3 region has the DNA TGCGCCACTAAGGGCCTAGGGTTCGGGACAGTCTACGAGCAGTACTTC. Its translation: CATKGLGFGTVYEQYF.

The chain has TRBV30 and TRBJ2-2; TRBD2 aligns across 7 bases. This CDR3 is built from 13 residues. From germline, CDR1 is GTSNPN and CDR2 SVGIG (reference sequence). Unmatched junction bases numbered 3, after V lost 4 bases and J lost 4 bases. The CDR3 nucleotides read TGTGCCTGGATTATAGCGGGCACCGGGGAGCTGTTTTTT. Residues: CAWIIAGTGELFF. Drawing the rest from reference TRBV30 and TRBJ2-2, the complete variable domain is SQTIHQWPATLVQPVGSPLSLECTVEGTSNPNLYWYRQAAGRGLQLLFYSVGIGQISSEVPQNLSASRPQDRQFILSSKKLLLSDSGFYLCAWIIAGTGELFFGEGSRLTVL.

CDR3 protein: CASSLGQGGGYTF. The CDR3 DNA reads as TGTGCCAGCAGCCTAGGACAGGGCGGCGGCTACACCTTC. J is TRBJ1-2 and V is TRBV7-3; 8 nucleotides agree with TRBD1. The CDR3 has 13 amino acids. Germline V CDR1 and CDR2: SGHTA, FQGTGA. Germline trimming cut 5 bases from V and 8 bases from J; bases unmatched to any gene: 7.

This clone was recorded once. The V call is TRBV9, the J call TRBJ1-1; 9 bases match TRBD1. This CDR3 contains 18 residues. Germline loops: CDR1 SGDLS, CDR2 YYNGEE. V was pared by 4 bases and J by 3 bases, with 16 bases of the junction left unmatched. The CDR3 sequence is CASSTDTGGRFGYTEAFF. The CDR3 bases are TGTGCCAGCAGCACCGATACAGGGGGCCGATTTGGGTACACTGAAGCTTTCTTT.

As for this clone: Since no conserved phenylalanine or tryptophan closes the CDR3, a read error is the likely cause. The rearrangement uses TRBV5-5 and TRBJ1-5; 8 positions match TRBD1. After removal of 0 bases from V and 5 bases from J, the junction contained 1 base not matched to a gene. The CDR3 contains 14 residues. CDR1 and CDR2 (germline): SGHKS, YYEKEE (reference sequence). The CDR3 protein is CASSLEGQDQPQHV. In DNA, the CDR3 is TGTGCCAGCAGCTTGGAGGGACAGGATCAGCCCCAGCATGTT.

V gene TRBV28 combines with J gene TRBJ1-5, with 8 bases fitting TRBD1. The CDR3 is 18 residues long. The ends lost 7 bases at V and 0 bases at J; junction bases unmatched: 14. From germline, CDR1 is MDHEN and CDR2 SYDVKM. The CDR3, as DNA: TGTGCCAGCATTACAGGACAGGGTTACTTCAGTAGCAATCAGCCCCAGCATTTT. Its protein product is CASITGQGYFSSNQPQHF. Filled out from reference TRBV28 and TRBJ1-5, the complete variable domain reads DVKVTQSSRYLVKRTGEKVFLECVQDMDHENMFWYRQDPGLGLRLIYFSYDVKMKEKGDIPEGYSVSREKKERFSLILESASTNQTSMYLCASITGQGYFSSNQPQHFGDGTRLSIL.

J is TRBJ1-2 and V is TRBV30; no clear D. Deletions cut 2 bases from V and 2 bases from J, with 18 bases between. CDR1 is GTSNPN and CDR2 is SVGIG in the germline V gene (reference sequence). The CDR3 totals 16 residues. CDR3 nucleotides: TGTGCCTGGAGTCCCCAACGAACTCAAATGAACTATGGCTACACCTTC. Translation gives CAWSPQRTQMNYGYTF.

The V and J genes are TRBV6-5 and TRBJ2-2, with 7 bases matching TRBD1. Germline lookup yields CDR1 MNHEY and CDR2 SVGAGI. Trimming at V came to 2 bases and at J to 9 bases, leaving 9 bases not matched to a gene. The CDR3 length is 15 residues. In nucleotides, the CDR3 is TGTGCCAGCAGTTACGCAAGGGGGCGTCTTTGGGAGCTGTTTTTT. This encodes CASSYARGRLWELFF.

The chain links TRBV19 to TRBJ2-1, with D possibly matching TRBD2 (6 bases). The CDR3 loop spans 13 amino acids. CDR1 LNHDA and CDR2 SQIVND come from the germline V gene (reference sequence). V dropped 1 base and J dropped 15 bases, with 16 bases sitting between them. This CDR3 is CASSIVQGGWRFF. DNA of the CDR3: TGTGCCAGTAGTATAGTGCAGGGAGGTTGGCGGTTCTTC.

V is TRBV6-5 and J is TRBJ2-2, with TRBD1 matching 9 bases. Trimming at V came to 4 bases and at J to 6 bases, leaving 9 bases not matched to a gene. This CDR3 is built from 16 residues. Germline CDR1 reads MNHEY; CDR2 reads SVGAGI. CDR3 protein: CASSFQQGAFAGELFF. CDR3 sequence (DNA): TGTGCCAGCAGTTTCCAACAGGGGGCGTTCGCCGGGGAGCTGTTTTTT.

Only one count was recorded for this clone. The rearrangement uses TRBV28 and TRBJ1-5, with D tentatively TRBD1 (6 bases). The CDR3 length is 17 residues. The germline V and J ends were trimmed by 3 bases and 0 bases, with 15 bases remaining between them. CDR1 is MDHEN, CDR2 SYDVKM, per germline. CDR3 region: CASSFRGVWYSNQPQHF. CDR3 in DNA: TGTGCCAGCAGTTTCAGGGGTGTTTGGTATAGCAATCAGCCCCAGCATTTT.

This clone was observed many times. The rearrangement joins TRBV9 to TRBJ1-1; the D gene is possibly TRBD1 (6 bases). The CDR3 is 15 residues long. V lost 0 bases and J lost 5, with 14 bases in between. Per germline, CDR1 SGDLS and CDR2 YYNGEE. The CDR3 nucleotides are TGTGCCAGCAGCGTAGTAGAGGGGGTTGGGACTGAAGCTTTCTTT. The encoded protein is CASSVVEGVGTEAFF.

The chain recombines TRBV6-6 with TRBJ2-7; D perhaps matches TRBD1 (6 bases). Germline CDR1 and CDR2: MNHNY and SVGAGI (reference sequence). With 7 bases removed from V and 9 bases from J, the gap between germline ends came to 16 bases. This CDR3 spans 12 amino acids. CDR3 region: CASTDGTQRQYF. The DNA of the CDR3 is TGTGCCAGCACCGACGGGACACAGCGGCAGTACTTC.

The chain employs TRBV7-2 and TRBJ2-7; 7 nucleotides match TRBD1. V was clipped by 1 base and J by 2 bases; unmatched bases: 8. Germline V gene data show CDR1 as SGHTA and CDR2 as FQGNSA. The CDR3 loop spans 16 amino acids. CDR3 DNA: TGTGCCAGCAGCTTAGAAATAGGGGGCGTCGCCTACGAGCAGTACTTC. Its protein product is CASSLEIGGVAYEQYF.

The rearrangement uses TRBV18 and TRBJ1-3; D is perhaps TRBD1 (6 bases). Germline V gene lookup returns CDR1 KGHSH and CDR2 LQKENI. CDR3 length: 15 residues. V was trimmed by 1 base and J by 0 bases, leaving 7 bases between them. In DNA, the CDR3 is TGTGCCAGCTCACCACTGGACAGCTCTGGAAACACCATATATTTT. This codes for CASSPLDSSGNTIYF. Filled out from reference TRBV18 and TRBJ1-3, the complete variable domain reads NAGVMQNPRHLVRRRGQEARLRCSPMKGHSHVYWYRQLPEEGLKFMVYLQKENIIDESGMPKERFSAEFPKEGPSILRIQQVVRGDSAAYFCASSPLDSSGNTIYFGEGSWLTVV.

This clone was picked up a small number of times. The genes are TRBV2 and TRBJ2-3, with 7 bases lining up with TRBD2. Unmatched junction bases numbered 8, after V lost 9 bases and J lost 2 bases. The germline V gene has CDR1 SNHLY and CDR2 FYNNEI. The CDR3 is made up of 14 amino acids. The CDR3 nucleotides are TGTGCCAGGACCACAGCGGGAACCACAGATACGCAGTATTTT. It translates to CARTTAGTTDTQYF.

The table lists this clone with a few counts. The V and J genes are TRBV6-5 and TRBJ2-7, with D tentatively TRBD2 (5 bases). This CDR3 contains 13 residues. Per the germline V gene, CDR1 is MNHEY and CDR2 is SVGAGI. The V end lost 2 bases, the J end lost 3 bases, and 8 bases lay between the germline ends. The CDR3 sequence: CASSYRLSYEQYF. The CDR3 nucleotides read TGTGCCAGCAGTTACCGACTAAGCTACGAGCAGTACTTC.